This T cell receptor (beta chain) derives from a study of Ad26.COV2.S vaccination and SARS-CoV-2 variants. Treatment noted: roughly 20 received Ad26.COV2.S at low or high dose, single or two shots; roughly five received placebo; per-sample allocation not given. After the first vaccine or placebo injection, samples were drawn on day 63. CDR1 is GTSNPN and CDR2 is SVGIG in the germline V gene (reference sequence). The CDR3 runs 12 residues. Deletions cut 1 base from V and 5 bases from J, with 8 bases between. TCRdb keeps only in-frame clones here, not all; method: immunoSEQ multiplex PCR. The data contain hundreds of thousands of clones, about 89% of them singletons.

The J gene is TRBJ1-1, the V gene TRBV30; D call uncertain. The material was peripheral blood, obtained in a trial of Ad26.COV2.S vaccine versus placebo. The clonotype comes from a person between 18 and 59 years old who received the Ad26.COV2.S COVID-19 vaccine or a placebo. The CDR3 protein is CAWSDWNTEAFF. The CDR3 nucleotides are TGTGCCTGGAGTGATTGGAATACTGAAGCTTTCTTT.